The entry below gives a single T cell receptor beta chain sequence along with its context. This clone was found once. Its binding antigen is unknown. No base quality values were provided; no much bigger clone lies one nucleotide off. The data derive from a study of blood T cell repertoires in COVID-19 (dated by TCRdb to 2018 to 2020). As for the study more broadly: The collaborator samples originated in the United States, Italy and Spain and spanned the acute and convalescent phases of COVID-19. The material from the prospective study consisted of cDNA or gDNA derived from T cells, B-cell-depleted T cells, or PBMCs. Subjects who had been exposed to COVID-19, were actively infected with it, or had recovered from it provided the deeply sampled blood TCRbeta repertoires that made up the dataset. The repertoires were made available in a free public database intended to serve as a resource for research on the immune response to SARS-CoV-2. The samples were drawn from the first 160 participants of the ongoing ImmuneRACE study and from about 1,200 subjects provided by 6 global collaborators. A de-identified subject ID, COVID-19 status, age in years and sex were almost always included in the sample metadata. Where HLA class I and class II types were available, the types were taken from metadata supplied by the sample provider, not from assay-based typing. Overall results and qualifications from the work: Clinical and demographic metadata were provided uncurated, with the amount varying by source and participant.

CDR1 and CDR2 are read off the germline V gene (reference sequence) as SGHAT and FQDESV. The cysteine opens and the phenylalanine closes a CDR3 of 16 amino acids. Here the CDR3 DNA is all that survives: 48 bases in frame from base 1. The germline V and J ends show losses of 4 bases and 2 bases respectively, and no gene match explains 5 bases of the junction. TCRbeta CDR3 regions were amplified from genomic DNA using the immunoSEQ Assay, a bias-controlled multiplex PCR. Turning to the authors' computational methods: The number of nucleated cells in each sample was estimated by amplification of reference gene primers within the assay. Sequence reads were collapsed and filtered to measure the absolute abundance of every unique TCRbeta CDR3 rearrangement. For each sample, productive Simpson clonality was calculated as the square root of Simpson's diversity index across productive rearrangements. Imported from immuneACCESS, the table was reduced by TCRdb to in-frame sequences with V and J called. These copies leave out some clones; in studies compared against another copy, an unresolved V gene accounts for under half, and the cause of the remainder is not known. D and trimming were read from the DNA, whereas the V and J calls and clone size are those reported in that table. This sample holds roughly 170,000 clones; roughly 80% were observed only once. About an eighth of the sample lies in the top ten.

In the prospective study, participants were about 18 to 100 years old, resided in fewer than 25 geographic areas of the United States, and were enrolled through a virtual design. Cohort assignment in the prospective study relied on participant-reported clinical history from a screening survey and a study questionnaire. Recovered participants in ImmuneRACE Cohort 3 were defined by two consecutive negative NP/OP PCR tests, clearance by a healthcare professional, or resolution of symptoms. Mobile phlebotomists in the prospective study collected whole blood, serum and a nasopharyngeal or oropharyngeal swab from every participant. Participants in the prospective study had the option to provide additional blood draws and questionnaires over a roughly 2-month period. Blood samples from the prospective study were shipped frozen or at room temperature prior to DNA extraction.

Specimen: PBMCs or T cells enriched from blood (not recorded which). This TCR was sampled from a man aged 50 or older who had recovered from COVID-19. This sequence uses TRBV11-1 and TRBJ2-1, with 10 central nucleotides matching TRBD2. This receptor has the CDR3 CASSSLAGGTYNEQFF. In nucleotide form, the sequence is TGTGCCAGCAGCTCGTTAGCGGGGGGTACCTACAATGAGCAGTTCTTC. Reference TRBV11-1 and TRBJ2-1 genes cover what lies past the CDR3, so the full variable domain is EAEVAQSPRYKITEKSQAVAFWCDPISGHATLYWYRQILGQGPELLVQFQDESVVDDSQLPKDRFSAERLKGVDSTLKIQPAELGDSAMYLCASSSLAGGTYNEQFFGPGTRLTVL.